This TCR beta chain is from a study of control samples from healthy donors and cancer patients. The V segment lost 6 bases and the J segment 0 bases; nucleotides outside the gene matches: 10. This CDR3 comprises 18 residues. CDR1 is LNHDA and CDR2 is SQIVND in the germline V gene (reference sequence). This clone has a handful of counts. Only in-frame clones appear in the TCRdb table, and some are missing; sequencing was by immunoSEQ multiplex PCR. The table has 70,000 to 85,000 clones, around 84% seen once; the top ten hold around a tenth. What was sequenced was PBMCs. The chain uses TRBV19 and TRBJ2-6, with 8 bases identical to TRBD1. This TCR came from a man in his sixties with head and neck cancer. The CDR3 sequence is CASRPRDRPSSGANVLTF. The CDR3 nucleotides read TGTGCCAGTAGACCTCGGGACAGGCCGAGCTCTGGGGCCAACGTCCTGACTTTC. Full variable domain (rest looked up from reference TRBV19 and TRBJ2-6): DGGITQSPKYLFRKEGQNVTLSCEQNLNHDAMYWYRQDPGQGLRLIYYSQIVNDFQKGDIAEGYSVSREKKESFPLTVTSAQKNPTAFYLCASRPRDRPSSGANVLTFGAGSRLTVL.